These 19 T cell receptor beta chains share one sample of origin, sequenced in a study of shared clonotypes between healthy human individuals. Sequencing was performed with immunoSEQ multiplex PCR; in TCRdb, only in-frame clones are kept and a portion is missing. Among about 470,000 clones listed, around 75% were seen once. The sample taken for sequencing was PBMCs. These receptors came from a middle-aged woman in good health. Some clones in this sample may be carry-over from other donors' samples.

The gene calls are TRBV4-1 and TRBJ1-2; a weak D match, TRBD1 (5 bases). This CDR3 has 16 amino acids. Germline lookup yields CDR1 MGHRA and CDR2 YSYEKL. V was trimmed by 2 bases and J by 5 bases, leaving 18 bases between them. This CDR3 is CASSQTRRGGEYGYTF. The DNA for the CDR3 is TGCGCCAGCAGCCAAACCCGCCGGGGGGGAGAGTATGGCTACACCTTC.

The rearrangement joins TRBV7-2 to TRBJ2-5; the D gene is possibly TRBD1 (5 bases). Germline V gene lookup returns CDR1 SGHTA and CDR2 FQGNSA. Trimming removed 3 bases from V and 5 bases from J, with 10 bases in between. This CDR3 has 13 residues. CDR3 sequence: CASSFPGFETQYF. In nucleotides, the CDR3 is TGTGCCAGCAGCTTCCCAGGGTTTGAGACCCAGTACTTC.

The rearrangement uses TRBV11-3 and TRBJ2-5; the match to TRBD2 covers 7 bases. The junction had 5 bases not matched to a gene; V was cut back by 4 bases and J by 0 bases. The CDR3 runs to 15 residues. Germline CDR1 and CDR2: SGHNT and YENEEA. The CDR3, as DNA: TGTGCCAGCAGCTCCCGGGGGGACTACCAAGAGACCCAGTACTTC. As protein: CASSSRGDYQETQYF.

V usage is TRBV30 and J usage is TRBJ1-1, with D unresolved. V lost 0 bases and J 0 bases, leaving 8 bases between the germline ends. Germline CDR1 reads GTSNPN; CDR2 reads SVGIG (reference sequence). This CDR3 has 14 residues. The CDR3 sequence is CAWSVERLNTEAFF. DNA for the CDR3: TGTGCCTGGAGTGTAGAGAGGCTGAACACTGAAGCTTTCTTT.

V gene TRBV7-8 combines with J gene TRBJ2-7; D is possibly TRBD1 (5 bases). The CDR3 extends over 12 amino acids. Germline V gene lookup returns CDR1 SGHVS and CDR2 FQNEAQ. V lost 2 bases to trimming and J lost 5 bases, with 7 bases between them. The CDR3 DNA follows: TGTGCCAGCAGCTTACAGGGTGACGAGCAGTACTTC. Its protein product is CASSLQGDEQYF.

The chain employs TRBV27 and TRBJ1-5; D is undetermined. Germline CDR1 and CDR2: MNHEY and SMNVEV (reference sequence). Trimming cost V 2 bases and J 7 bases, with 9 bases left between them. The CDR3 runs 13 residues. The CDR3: CASSLSLDQPQHF. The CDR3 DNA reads TGTGCCAGCAGTTTAAGCTTGGACCAGCCCCAGCATTTT.

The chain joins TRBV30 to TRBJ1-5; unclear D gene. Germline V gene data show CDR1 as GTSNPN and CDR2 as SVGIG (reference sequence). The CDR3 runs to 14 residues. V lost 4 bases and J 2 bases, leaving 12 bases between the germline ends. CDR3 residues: CAWTSSRGNQPQHF. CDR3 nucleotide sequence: TGTGCCTGGACCTCTTCCAGAGGCAATCAGCCCCAGCATTTT.

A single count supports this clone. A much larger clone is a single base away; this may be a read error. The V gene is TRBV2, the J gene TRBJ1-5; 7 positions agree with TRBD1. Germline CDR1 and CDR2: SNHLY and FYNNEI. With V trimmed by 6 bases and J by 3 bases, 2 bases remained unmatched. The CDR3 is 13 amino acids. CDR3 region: CASRGQPNQPQHF. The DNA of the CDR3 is TGTGCCAGCAGGGGACAGCCCAATCAGCCCCAGCATTTT.

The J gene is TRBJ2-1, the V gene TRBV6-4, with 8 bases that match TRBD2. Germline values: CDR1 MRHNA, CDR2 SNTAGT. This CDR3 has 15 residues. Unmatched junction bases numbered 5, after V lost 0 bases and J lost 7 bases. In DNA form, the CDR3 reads TGTGCCAGCAGTGACTCTAGCGGGGAATCAAATGAGCAGTTCTTC. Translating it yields CASSDSSGESNEQFF.

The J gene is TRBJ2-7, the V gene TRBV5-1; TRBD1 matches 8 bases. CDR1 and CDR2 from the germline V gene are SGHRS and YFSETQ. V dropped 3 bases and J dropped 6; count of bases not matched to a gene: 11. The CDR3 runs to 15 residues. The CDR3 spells CASSSTGDISGEQYF. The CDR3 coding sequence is TGCGCCAGCAGCTCGACAGGGGATATATCAGGCGAGCAGTACTTC.

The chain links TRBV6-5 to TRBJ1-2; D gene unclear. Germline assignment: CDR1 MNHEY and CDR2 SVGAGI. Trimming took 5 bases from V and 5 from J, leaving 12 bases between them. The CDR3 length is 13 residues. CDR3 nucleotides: TGTGCCAGCAGTCGAACCGACACTTATGGCTACACCTTC. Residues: CASSRTDTYGYTF.

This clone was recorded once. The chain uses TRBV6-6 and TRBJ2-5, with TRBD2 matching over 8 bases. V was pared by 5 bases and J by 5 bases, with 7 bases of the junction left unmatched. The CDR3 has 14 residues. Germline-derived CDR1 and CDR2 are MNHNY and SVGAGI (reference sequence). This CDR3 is CASSPGGLVETQYF. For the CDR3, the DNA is TGTGCCAGCAGTCCCGGGGGACTAGTTGAGACCCAGTACTTC.

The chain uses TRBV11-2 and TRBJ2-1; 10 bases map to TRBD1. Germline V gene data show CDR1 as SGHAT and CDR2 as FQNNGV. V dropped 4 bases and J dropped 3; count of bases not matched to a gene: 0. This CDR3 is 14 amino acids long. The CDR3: CASSWTGGYNEQFF. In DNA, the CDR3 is TGTGCCAGCAGCTGGACAGGGGGCTACAATGAGCAGTTCTTC.

DNA for the CDR3: TGTGCCAGTAGTATAGGTGGCAGGGGGCTAAATGAGCAGTTCTTC. Its protein is CASSIGGRGLNEQFF. The rearrangement uses TRBV19 and TRBJ2-1, with TRBD1 matching 8 bases. The length of the CDR3 is 15 residues. V lost 1 base and J lost 7; bases outside the gene matches: 6. Per the germline V gene, CDR1 is LNHDA and CDR2 is SQIVND (reference sequence).

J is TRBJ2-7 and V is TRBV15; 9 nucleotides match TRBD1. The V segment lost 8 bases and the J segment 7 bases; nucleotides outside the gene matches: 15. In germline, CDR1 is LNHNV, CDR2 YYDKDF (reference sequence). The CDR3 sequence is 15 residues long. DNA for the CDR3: TGTGCCACCGACCCGGGGACAGGGAATACGAGGGAGCAGTACTTC. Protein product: CATDPGTGNTREQYF.

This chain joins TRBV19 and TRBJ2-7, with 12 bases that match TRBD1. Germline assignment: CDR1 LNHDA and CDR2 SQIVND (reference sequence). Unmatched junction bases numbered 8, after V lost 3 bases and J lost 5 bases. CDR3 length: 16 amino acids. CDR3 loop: CASSIRGQGALDEQYF. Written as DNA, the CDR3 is TGTGCCAGTAGTATTCGGGGACAGGGGGCGCTGGACGAGCAGTACTTC. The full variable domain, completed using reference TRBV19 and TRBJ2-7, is DGGITQSPKYLFRKEGQNVTLSCEQNLNHDAMYWYRQDPGQGLRLIYYSQIVNDFQKGDIAEGYSVSREKKESFPLTVTSAQKNPTAFYLCASSIRGQGALDEQYFGPGTRLTVT.

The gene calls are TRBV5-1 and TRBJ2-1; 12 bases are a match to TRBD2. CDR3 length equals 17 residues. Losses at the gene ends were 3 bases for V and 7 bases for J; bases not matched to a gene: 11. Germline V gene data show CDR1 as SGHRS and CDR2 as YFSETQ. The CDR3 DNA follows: TGCGCCAGCAGCTCACCGTCACTAGCGGGAGGAGGGAATGAGCAGTTCTTC. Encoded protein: CASSSPSLAGGGNEQFF.

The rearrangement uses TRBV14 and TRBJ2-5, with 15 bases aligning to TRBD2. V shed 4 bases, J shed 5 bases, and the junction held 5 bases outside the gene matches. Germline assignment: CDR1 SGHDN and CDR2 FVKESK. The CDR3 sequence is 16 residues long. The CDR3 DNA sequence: TGTGCCAGCAGCCCTGGACTAGCGGGGGGGATGGAGACCCAGTACTTC. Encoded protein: CASSPGLAGGMETQYF.

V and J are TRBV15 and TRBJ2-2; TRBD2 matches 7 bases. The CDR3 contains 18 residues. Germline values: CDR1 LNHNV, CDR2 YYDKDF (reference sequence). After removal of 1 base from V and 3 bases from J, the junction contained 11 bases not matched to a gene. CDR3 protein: CATSRGTAGVADTGELFF. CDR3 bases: TGTGCCACCAGCAGAGGGACGGCGGGAGTGGCGGACACCGGGGAGCTGTTTTTT.